The next 32 T cell receptor beta chains were all read from a single sample in a study of technical replicates of blood from several donors. The protocol was immunoSEQ multiplex PCR, while the TCRdb copy is restricted to in-frame clones and leaves out a portion. The sample lists under 80,000 clones; roughly 96% were seen once. Sequences were obtained from T cells isolated from PBMCs. Receptor source: a human donor in good health.

The chain couples TRBV2 to TRBJ1-1; 7 nucleotides match TRBD1. CDR3 size: 11 residues. Germline CDR1 reads SNHLY; CDR2 reads FYNNEI. The V gene end was trimmed by 6 bases and the J gene end by 8 bases; junction bases not matched to a gene: 3. In DNA form, the CDR3 reads TGTGCCAGCAGCCGGGACAGAGAAGCTTTCTTT. Protein: CASSRDREAFF.

V and J are TRBV25-1 and TRBJ1-1; D possibly corresponds to TRBD1 (5 bases). In germline, CDR1 is MGHDK, CDR2 SYGVNS. The CDR3 loop spans 16 amino acids. Deletions cut 3 bases from V and 7 bases from J, with 21 bases between. CDR3 sequence reads: CASSDSFGGEGGEAFF. For the CDR3, the DNA is TGTGCCAGCAGTGATTCGTTTGGAGGGGAAGGAGGTGAAGCTTTCTTT.

The chain links TRBV5-1 to TRBJ2-2; D uncertain. The CDR3 spans 15 residues. Germline lookup yields CDR1 SGHRS and CDR2 YFSETQ. Trimming pared 1 base from V and 1 base from J, leaving 8 bases between. This CDR3 is CASSLLFGNTGELFF. The DNA for the CDR3 is TGCGCCAGCAGCTTGTTATTCGGGAACACCGGGGAGCTGTTTTTT. Full variable domain (rest looked up from reference TRBV5-1 and TRBJ2-2): KAGVTQTPRYLIKTRGQQVTLSCSPISGHRSVSWYQQTPGQGLQFLFEYFSETQRNKGNFPGRFSGRQFSNSRSEMNVSTLELGDSALYLCASSLLFGNTGELFFGEGSRLTVL.

The chain carries TRBV6-6 and TRBJ2-7, with D perhaps TRBD2 (5 bases). The CDR3 length is 11 residues. Between the trimmed V and J ends, which lost 7 bases and 7 bases, there was a span of 11 bases. Germline V gene data show CDR1 as MNHNY and CDR2 as SVGAGI (reference sequence). The CDR3 spells CASMGGGEQYF. The CDR3 nucleotides read TGTGCCAGCATGGGTGGCGGGGAGCAGTACTTC.

The chain links TRBV2 to TRBJ1-3; D possibly corresponds to TRBD1 (6 bases). The CDR3 extends over 13 amino acids. V was clipped by 9 bases and J by 1 base, with 10 bases between them. Germline-derived CDR1 and CDR2 are SNHLY and FYNNEI. The CDR3 here is CASTGLSGNTIYF. The CDR3 nucleotides read TGTGCCAGTACAGGGTTATCTGGAAACACCATATATTTT.

This chain links TRBV18 with TRBJ1-2; D not resolved. Per the germline V gene, CDR1 is KGHSH and CDR2 is LQKENI. The CDR3 is 16 residues long. V dropped 3 bases and J dropped 5 bases, with 19 bases sitting between them. CDR3 DNA sequence: TGTGCCAGCTCACCGGATCGCGCCGGCGCGGTATATGGCTACACCTTC. Its translation: CASSPDRAGAVYGYTF.

A remark on this clone: One end of the junction is discordant with germline, which a read error may explain. The chain links TRBV29-1 to TRBJ2-7; TRBD2 is a possible D gene (5 bases). The CDR3 has 11 residues. Per the germline V gene, CDR1 is SQVTM and CDR2 is ANQGSEA. CDR3 DNA: TGCAGCGCTGGGAGCTCCCACGAGCAGTACTTC. Amino acids: CSAGSSHEQYF.

This chain joins TRBV11-2 and TRBJ2-5; D not resolved. This CDR3 has 15 amino acids. Germline-derived CDR1 and CDR2 are SGHAT and FQNNGV. V was shortened by 4 bases and J by 5 bases, with 17 bases between the two germline ends. CDR3: CASSSLLPRAETQYF. DNA of the CDR3: TGTGCCAGCAGCTCCCTCCTCCCCCGTGCGGAGACCCAGTACTTC. Combining the CDR3 with reference TRBV11-2 and TRBJ2-5 gives the whole variable domain EAGVAQSPRYKIIEKRQSVAFWCNPISGHATLYWYQQILGQGPKLLIQFQNNGVVDDSQLPKDRFSAERLKGVDSTLKIQPAKLEDSAVYLCASSSLLPRAETQYFGPGTRLLVL.

The count of this clone is one. DNA for the CDR3: TGTGCCAGCAGCCTGACCGGCCACTACTGGGCTTTCTTT. This gives the protein CASSLTGHYWAFF. The V and J genes are TRBV7-8 and TRBJ1-1; D remains unclear. This CDR3 has 13 amino acids. V was clipped by 5 bases and J by 11 bases, with 18 bases between them. Germline V gene sequence: CDR1 SGHVS, CDR2 FQNEAQ.

The rearrangement links TRBV30 to TRBJ1-6; possibly TRBD1 for D (6 bases). This CDR3 is built from 10 residues. Trimming took off 3 bases at V and 15 bases at J, with 9 bases between the two ends. Germline lookup yields CDR1 GTSNPN and CDR2 SVGIG (reference sequence). CDR3 amino acids: CAWSRDNLHF. The CDR3 region has the DNA TGTGCCTGGAGCCGGGACAACCTCCACTTT.

The chain employs TRBV29-1 and TRBJ1-1; D possibly corresponds to TRBD1 (5 bases). This CDR3 has 14 residues. V was shortened by 1 base and J by 5 bases, with 14 bases between the two germline ends. Germline V gene sequence: CDR1 SQVTM, CDR2 ANQGSEA. This CDR3 reads CSVEVGAGVTEAFF. CDR3 coding DNA: TGCAGCGTTGAAGTAGGGGCGGGGGTAACTGAAGCTTTCTTT.

V usage is TRBV5-6 and J usage is TRBJ1-1, with D possibly matching TRBD1 (5 bases). Germline V lookup: CDR1 SGHDT, CDR2 YYEEEE. The length of the CDR3 is 13 residues. The V end was cut by 4 bases, the J end by 6 bases, with 13 bases between. As DNA, the CDR3 is TGTGCCAGCAGCATAGGACATGGCGCTGAAGCTTTCTTT. This codes for CASSIGHGAEAFF.

In the case of this clone: One end of the junction fails to match germline, which may point to a read error. The gene calls are TRBV29-1 and TRBJ2-7, with D perhaps matching TRBD2 (5 bases). Germline assignment: CDR1 SQVTM and CDR2 ANQGSEA. The length of the CDR3 is 14 residues. CDR3 in amino acids: CSVEDTQRDYEQYF. The CDR3 bases are TGCAGCGTCGAAGACACCCAACGGGACTACGAGCAGTACTTC.

The chain combines TRBV9 with TRBJ1-4; TRBD1 might be the D (5 bases). The CDR3 totals 15 residues. The germline gives CDR1 SGDLS, CDR2 YYNGEE. V was trimmed by 4 bases and J by 3 bases, leaving 13 bases between them. CDR3 in amino acids: CASSLQGWANEKLFF. The CDR3 DNA is TGTGCCAGCAGCCTCCAGGGTTGGGCTAATGAAAAACTGTTTTTT.

The chain is built from TRBV5-4 and TRBJ2-7; TRBD2 matches 15 bases. With V trimmed by 4 bases and J by 2 bases, 7 bases remained unmatched. The length of the CDR3 is 17 residues. Germline values: CDR1 SGHNT, CDR2 YYREEE (reference sequence). The CDR3 loop reads CASSPGTSGGLTYEQYF. The CDR3 DNA is TGTGCCAGCAGCCCCGGGACTAGCGGGGGGCTAACCTACGAGCAGTACTTC.

The rearrangement uses TRBV6-5 and TRBJ2-1; 10 nucleotides align to TRBD2. This CDR3 is built from 15 residues. Germline CDR1 reads MNHEY; CDR2 reads SVGAGI. V lost 6 bases, J lost 7 bases, and 9 bases stayed unmatched. The CDR3 DNA reads TGTGCCAGCAGGGGAACCGGGACTAGCGTAAATGAGCAGTTCTTC. Translation: CASRGTGTSVNEQFF.

The rearrangement links TRBV10-3 to TRBJ1-5; TRBD1 agrees at 10 bases. Looked up from germline, CDR1 is ENHRY and CDR2 is SYGVKD. V gave up 5 bases and J gave up 6 bases; unmatched junction bases: 4. This CDR3 spans 14 amino acids. The CDR3 nucleotides read TGTGCCATCAGTACGGGACAGGGGAGTCAGCCCCAGCATTTT. Its translation is CAISTGQGSQPQHF.

This chain's CDR3 is CATSRDGREGVQETQYF. CDR3 nucleotide sequence: TGTGCCACCAGCAGAGATGGGCGGGAGGGGGTCCAAGAGACCCAGTACTTC. The chain employs TRBV15 and TRBJ2-5, with 9 nucleotides matching TRBD2. The CDR3 is made up of 17 amino acids. CDR1 and CDR2 (germline): LNHNV, YYDKDF (reference sequence). V lost 0 bases to trimming and J lost 1 base; unmatched junction nucleotides: 6.

The V call is TRBV23-1, the J call TRBJ2-7; TRBD1 matches at 9 bases. TRBV23-1 belongs to the ORF category, with a function that is uncertain. The CDR3 loop spans 19 amino acids. V trimming: 2 bases; J trimming: 5 bases; junction bases outside the gene matches: 19. CDR3 coding DNA: TGCGCCAGCAGTCAAAACAGGGACAGGGATTTCGATCGGCGCCACGAGCAGTACTTC. Its translation is CASSQNRDRDFDRRHEQYF.

This clone was seen a single time. This chain links TRBV9 with TRBJ1-1; no definite D call. Trimming removed 6 bases at V and 1 base at J, with 13 bases between. The CDR3 totals 14 residues. CDR1 is SGDLS and CDR2 is YYNGEE in the germline V gene. As DNA, the CDR3 is TGTGCCAGCACCCGAAGGCTAGCGAACACTGAAGCTTTCTTT. It translates to CASTRRLANTEAFF.

The chain is built from TRBV7-9 and TRBJ1-2; D is uncertain. Germline V gene data show CDR1 as SEHNR and CDR2 as FQNEAQ (reference sequence). CDR3 length: 13 amino acids. With 3 bases removed from V and 5 bases from J, the gap between germline ends came to 10 bases. CDR3 region: CASSLSAAYGYTF. In DNA, the CDR3 is TGTGCCAGCAGCTTGTCGGCGGCATATGGCTACACCTTC.

The chain couples TRBV29-1 to TRBJ1-1; D possibly corresponds to TRBD1 (6 bases). CDR1 and CDR2 (germline): SQVTM, ANQGSEA. Trimming removed 4 bases from V and 0 bases from J, with 9 bases in between. The CDR3 has 13 amino acids. CDR3 sequence (DNA): TGCAGCGTTGTGACAGGTATGAACACTGAAGCTTTCTTT. It yields the protein CSVVTGMNTEAFF.

The chain employs TRBV2 and TRBJ1-4; D might be TRBD1 (6 bases). CDR3 length equals 14 residues. V was trimmed by 11 bases and J by 4 bases, leaving 17 bases between them. CDR1 is SNHLY and CDR2 is FYNNEI in the germline V gene. CDR3: CASMGGAYNEKLFF. CDR3 coding DNA: TGTGCCTCGATGGGGGGGGCATATAATGAAAAACTGTTTTTT.

The table lists this clone with a count of one. This rearrangement joins TRBV18 to TRBJ2-7, with D possibly being TRBD2 (5 bases). V lost 6 bases and J lost 7, with 16 bases in between. Germline V gives CDR1 KGHSH, CDR2 LQKENI. CDR3 size: 13 residues. CDR3 coding DNA: TGTGCCAGCTCGTATACCGAAGGCGGGGAGCAGTACTTC. Residues: CASSYTEGGEQYF.

The genes are TRBV4-2 and TRBJ2-2; 11 bases line up with TRBD1. The ends lost 0 bases at V and 0 bases at J; junction bases unmatched: 9. The germline V gene has CDR1 LGHNA and CDR2 YNFKEQ. The CDR3 spans 20 residues. The CDR3 reads CASSQDVPGQGVTNTGELFF. As DNA, the CDR3 is TGTGCCAGCAGCCAAGATGTGCCGGGACAGGGGGTAACGAACACCGGGGAGCTGTTTTTT.

CDR3 sequence: CASSGEESSYEQYF. The DNA for the CDR3 is TGTGCCAGCAGCGGGGAGGAGAGCTCCTACGAGCAGTACTTC. This chain uses TRBV11-1 with TRBJ2-7; a possible D gene is TRBD2 (6 bases). This CDR3 contains 14 residues. Per germline, CDR1 SGHAT and CDR2 FQDESV (reference sequence). V gave up 5 bases and J gave up 0 bases, with 11 bases separating them.

This chain links TRBV18 with TRBJ2-2; D perhaps matches TRBD2 (6 bases). Germline values: CDR1 KGHSH, CDR2 LQKENI. V was shortened by 5 bases and J by 2 bases, with 18 bases between the two germline ends. The CDR3 extends over 17 amino acids. Written as DNA, the CDR3 is TGTGCCAGCTCAGGTCTAGCGCCTTGGATTAACACCGGGGAGCTGTTTTTT. Residues: CASSGLAPWINTGELFF. The full variable domain, in which reference TRBV18 and TRBJ2-2 provide the parts outside the CDR3, is NAGVMQNPRHLVRRRGQEARLRCSPMKGHSHVYWYRQLPEEGLKFMVYLQKENIIDESGMPKERFSAEFPKEGPSILRIQQVVRGDSAAYFCASSGLAPWINTGELFFGEGSRLTVL.

V usage is TRBV28 and J usage is TRBJ2-1; possibly TRBD2 for D (6 bases). Germline CDR1 and CDR2: MDHEN and SYDVKM. V shed 7 bases and J shed 1 base, with 17 bases lying between them. CDR3 length equals 16 residues. CDR3 DNA: TGTGCCAGCAACGCCGGGGGTGGATTTTCCTACAATGAGCAGTTCTTC. Its translation: CASNAGGGFSYNEQFF.

CDR3 DNA sequence: TGCGCCAGCAGCTATACCGGGACAACGTCCTACGAGCAGTACTTC. It encodes CASSYTGTTSYEQYF. This rearrangement joins TRBV5-1 to TRBJ2-7; D may be TRBD1 (6 bases). The CDR3 loop spans 15 amino acids. Germline-derived CDR1 and CDR2 are SGHRS and YFSETQ. Trimming stripped 3 bases from V and 1 base from J, with 14 bases between.

The chain couples TRBV11-2 to TRBJ2-3; 10 nucleotides match TRBD2. Germline CDR1 and CDR2: SGHAT and FQNNGV. V lost 8 bases, J lost 6 bases, and 17 bases stayed unmatched. The CDR3 extends over 17 amino acids. The DNA of the CDR3 is TGTGCCAGCGGACCCCGAAGCAGCGGGGGGGCCGGGGATACGCAGTATTTT. Translation gives CASGPRSSGGAGDTQYF. The complete variable domain, with remaining parts taken from reference TRBV11-2 and TRBJ2-3, reads EAGVAQSPRYKIIEKRQSVAFWCNPISGHATLYWYQQILGQGPKLLIQFQNNGVVDDSQLPKDRFSAERLKGVDSTLKIQPAKLEDSAVYLCASGPRSSGGAGDTQYFGPGTRLTVL.

This chain joins TRBV5-1 and TRBJ2-3; TRBD2 matches 9 bases. V shed 2 bases and J 5 bases; nucleotides not matched to a gene: 12. CDR1 is SGHRS and CDR2 is YFSETQ in the germline V gene. This CDR3 has 17 residues. The CDR3 DNA is TGCGCCAGCAGCTTAAGGGGCGCGGGGGGGCTTCAAGATACGCAGTATTTT. This translates into CASSLRGAGGLQDTQYF.

The V call is TRBV2, the J call TRBJ1-2, with TRBD1 matching 7 bases. The CDR3 runs to 13 residues. J was trimmed by 7 bases and V by 4 bases; bases with no gene match: 6. The germline CDR1 and CDR2 sequences are SNHLY and FYNNEI. The CDR3 DNA reads TGTGCCAGCAGTGGGTTAGGACAGGCTGGCTACACCTTC. Its protein is CASSGLGQAGYTF.